A selection of T cell receptor beta chains follows, all from one sample in a study of T cell responses to AZD1222 COVID-19 vaccine. Only in-frame clones appear in the TCRdb table, and some are missing; sequencing was by immunoSEQ multiplex PCR. The sample has around 110,000 clones, about 90% seen once. This specimen was peripheral blood, taken 28 days after the second AZD1222 dose. All receptors derive from an adult who received the AZD1222 COVID-19 vaccine. The CDR3 runs from the conserved cysteine through the conserved F or W. Each record gives: clone size, V gene, D gene, J gene, CDR3 protein, CDR3 DNA. The D gene is left open where the match is weak. Size is stated for part of the rows, as once, few or many counts, or as a class when the clone is expanded.

size: -
V: TRBV19
D: -
J: TRBJ2-6
CDR3: CASSIYRAGANVLTF
DNA: TGTGCCAGTAGTATTTACCGGGCTGGGGCCAACGTCCTGACTTTC

size: -
V: TRBV28
D: -
J: TRBJ1-5
CDR3: CASSLWGQGRGNQPQHF
DNA: TGTGCCAGCAGTTTATGGGGCCAGGGTCGGGGCAATCAGCCCCAGCATTTT

size: -
V: TRBV5-5
D: -
J: TRBJ1-5
CDR3: CASSLGLLVQPQHF
DNA: TGTGCCAGCAGCTTGGGGCTCCTGGTCCAGCCCCAGCATTTT

size: -
V: TRBV19
D: TRBD1
J: TRBJ1-4
CDR3: CASSIQGGKLFF
DNA: TGTGCCAGTAGCATACAGGGGGGAAAACTGTTTTTT

size: -
V: TRBV29-1
D: -
J: TRBJ1-2
CDR3: CSVEEYPGKGYTF
DNA: TGCAGCGTTGAAGAATACCCAGGGAAAGGCTACACCTTC

size: -
V: TRBV7-2
D: -
J: TRBJ2-5
CDR3: CASSSTPGGGYEETQYF
DNA: TGTGCCAGCAGCTCAACCCCAGGAGGCGGCTATGAGGAGACCCAGTACTTC

size: -
V: TRBV6-6
D: -
J: TRBJ2-3
CDR3: CASSQVGYGTDTQYF
DNA: TGTGCCAGCAGCCAGGTGGGTTATGGGACAGATACGCAGTATTTT

size: few
V: TRBV5-1
D: TRBD2
J: TRBJ2-7
CDR3: CASSLGGTGLAKYEQYF
DNA: TGCGCCAGCAGCCTAGGGGGAACGGGACTAGCGAAATACGAGCAGTACTTC

size: -
V: TRBV14
D: -
J: TRBJ2-3
CDR3: CASSPFRASTDTQYF
DNA: TGTGCCAGCAGCCCGTTCCGGGCGAGCACAGATACGCAGTATTTT

size: -
V: TRBV9
D: -
J: TRBJ1-2
CDR3: CASSAGYYGYTF
DNA: TGTGCCAGCAGCGCGGGATACTATGGCTACACCTTC

size: -
V: TRBV11-3
D: -
J: TRBJ1-1
CDR3: CASSPDGTNTEAFF
DNA: TGTGCCAGCAGCCCGGACGGAACGAACACTGAAGCTTTCTTT

size: -
V: TRBV7-2
D: -
J: TRBJ1-5
CDR3: CASSLPSAARQPQHF
DNA: TGTGCCAGCAGCCTCCCGTCGGCAGCTAGGCAGCCCCAGCATTTT

size: -
V: TRBV3-1/TRBV3-2
D: -
J: TRBJ1-1
CDR3: CASSQQGPNTEAFF
DNA: TGTGCCAGCAGCCAACAGGGGCCCAACACTGAAGCTTTCTTT

size: -
V: TRBV28
D: -
J: TRBJ1-2
CDR3: CASTQTFTGYGYTF
DNA: TGTGCCAGCACCCAGACCTTTACGGGCTATGGCTACACCTTC

size: -
V: TRBV6-5
D: TRBD1
J: TRBJ1-2
CDR3: CASDLTGGLYGYTF
DNA: TGTGCCAGCGACCTCACAGGGGGCCTCTATGGCTACACCTTC

size: -
V: TRBV3-1/TRBV3-2
D: TRBD1
J: TRBJ2-2
CDR3: CASSQPGQGRGELFF
DNA: TGTGCCAGCAGCCAGCCCGGACAGGGGCGCGGGGAGCTGTTTTTT

size: -
V: TRBV24-1
D: -
J: TRBJ2-3
CDR3: CATSDQSGSTQYF
DNA: TGTGCCACCAGTGACCAGAGTGGGTCGACGCAGTATTTT

size: -
V: TRBV18
D: -
J: TRBJ2-1
CDR3: CASLEGGTNEQFF
DNA: TGTGCCAGCTTGGAGGGCGGGACAAATGAGCAGTTCTTC

size: -
V: TRBV12-3/TRBV12-4
D: -
J: TRBJ1-1
CDR3: CASSPRDLAFF
DNA: TGTGCCAGCAGTCCAAGGGACTTGGCTTTCTTT

size: -
V: TRBV30
D: TRBD2
J: TRBJ2-7
CDR3: CAWNGGATYEQYF
DNA: TGTGCCTGGAACGGGGGGGCAACCTACGAGCAGTACTTC

size: -
V: TRBV27
D: TRBD1
J: TRBJ1-3
CDR3: CASSPITGAGNTIYF
DNA: TGTGCCAGCAGCCCCATCACAGGGGCTGGAAACACCATATATTTT

size: -
V: TRBV11-2
D: -
J: TRBJ1-4
CDR3: CASSLWGVGEKLFF
DNA: TGTGCCAGCAGCTTATGGGGGGTAGGCGAAAAACTGTTTTTT

size: -
V: TRBV30
D: -
J: TRBJ1-4
CDR3: CAWQSGHMGTNEKLFF
DNA: TGTGCCTGGCAATCAGGGCACATGGGAACTAATGAAAAACTGTTTTTT

size: -
V: TRBV7-2
D: TRBD2
J: TRBJ2-1
CDR3: CASRRGGGSGSQREQFF
DNA: TGTGCCAGCAGAAGAGGAGGGGGTAGCGGGAGCCAACGGGAGCAGTTCTTC

size: -
V: TRBV28
D: -
J: TRBJ2-2
CDR3: CASSYLGLQGGAGELFF
DNA: TGTGCCAGCAGTTATTTAGGGCTCCAGGGGGGGGCCGGGGAGCTGTTTTTT

size: -
V: TRBV2
D: TRBD1
J: TRBJ1-2
CDR3: CATRGTGGGYTF
DNA: TGTGCCACTCGGGGGACAGGCGGTGGCTACACCTTC

size: -
V: TRBV6-2/TRBV6-3
D: -
J: TRBJ2-1
CDR3: CASSSLDRRSNEQFF
DNA: TGTGCCAGCAGTTCCTTAGACCGAAGGAGCAATGAGCAGTTCTTC

size: -
V: TRBV27
D: TRBD2
J: TRBJ2-3
CDR3: CASSPLAGDQSDTQYF
DNA: TGTGCCAGCAGTCCGTTAGCGGGGGATCAGTCAGATACGCAGTATTTT

size: few
V: TRBV12-3/TRBV12-4
D: -
J: TRBJ1-1
CDR3: CASVGIMNTEAFF
DNA: TGTGCCAGCGTAGGAATTATGAACACTGAAGCTTTCTTT

size: -
V: TRBV7-2
D: TRBD1
J: TRBJ1-2
CDR3: CASSSRTGLNGYTF
DNA: TGTGCCAGCAGCTCCCGGACAGGGTTGAATGGCTACACCTTC

size: few
V: TRBV4-1
D: -
J: TRBJ1-1
CDR3: CASSQVDMGFVNTEAFF
DNA: TGCGCCAGCAGCCAAGTTGATATGGGGTTTGTGAACACTGAAGCTTTCTTT

size: -
V: TRBV11-3
D: -
J: TRBJ2-5
CDR3: CASSLGEGTDAETQYF
DNA: TGTGCCAGCAGCTTAGGAGAGGGGACGGATGCGGAGACCCAGTACTTC

size: -
V: TRBV7-8
D: -
J: TRBJ2-1
CDR3: CASSLFTNEQFF
DNA: TGTGCCAGCAGCTTATTTACTAATGAGCAGTTCTTC

size: -
V: TRBV27
D: -
J: TRBJ1-5
CDR3: CASKFLTDSNQPQHF
DNA: TGTGCCAGCAAGTTTTTAACAGATAGCAATCAGCCCCAGCATTTT

size: -
V: TRBV2
D: TRBD1
J: TRBJ1-5
CDR3: CASKVQGAGNQPQHF
DNA: TGTGCCAGCAAAGTACAGGGGGCTGGCAATCAGCCCCAGCATTTT

size: -
V: TRBV27
D: -
J: TRBJ2-7
CDR3: CASSRSGLPYEQYF
DNA: TGTGCCAGCAGTCGCTCGGGGCTCCCCTACGAGCAGTACTTC

size: -
V: TRBV4-1
D: -
J: TRBJ1-3
CDR3: CASSQSGRAPANTIYF
DNA: TGCGCCAGCAGCCAATCCGGACGGGCCCCAGCGAACACCATATATTTT

size: -
V: TRBV27
D: TRBD1
J: TRBJ2-2
CDR3: CASSTLTGVGNGELFF
DNA: TGTGCCAGCAGTACTCTAACAGGGGTTGGTAACGGGGAGCTGTTTTTT

size: -
V: TRBV24-1
D: -
J: TRBJ1-1
CDR3: CATSENSKKAEAFF
DNA: TGTGCCACCAGTGAAAACTCCAAGAAGGCTGAAGCTTTCTTT

size: -
V: TRBV19
D: -
J: TRBJ1-1
CDR3: CASPAIGDTEAFF
DNA: TGTGCCAGCCCAGCAATAGGGGACACTGAAGCTTTCTTT

size: -
V: TRBV5-4
D: -
J: TRBJ1-1
CDR3: CASSSIGLNTEAFF
DNA: TGTGCCAGCAGCTCAATTGGCCTGAACACTGAAGCTTTCTTT

size: -
V: TRBV19
D: -
J: TRBJ1-1
CDR3: CASSMNRVNTEAFF
DNA: TGTGCCAGTAGTATGAACAGGGTTAACACTGAAGCTTTCTTT

size: -
V: TRBV12-3/TRBV12-4
D: TRBD1
J: TRBJ1-5
CDR3: CASRGQGDQPQHF
DNA: TGTGCCAGCAGGGGACAGGGGGATCAGCCCCAGCATTTT

size: -
V: TRBV5-6
D: -
J: TRBJ2-5
CDR3: CASSLNQETQYF
DNA: TGTGCCAGCAGCTTGAACCAAGAGACCCAGTACTTC

size: -
V: TRBV28
D: -
J: TRBJ2-1
CDR3: CASSLSQSEQFF
DNA: TGTGCCAGCAGTTTATCACAGAGTGAGCAGTTCTTC

size: -
V: TRBV19
D: TRBD1
J: TRBJ2-1
CDR3: CASSITLVGQGAFSSYNEQFF
DNA: TGTGCCAGTAGTATTACCCTCGTGGGACAGGGGGCTTTCAGCTCCTACAATGAGCAGTTCTTC

size: -
V: TRBV6-5
D: -
J: TRBJ2-7
CDR3: CASSYSIRGSYEQYF
DNA: TGTGCCAGCAGTTACTCGATTCGGGGTTCCTACGAGCAGTACTTC

size: -
V: TRBV19
D: TRBD1
J: TRBJ1-3
CDR3: CASSITGDSSGNTIYF
DNA: TGTGCCAGTAGTATCACCGGGGACAGCTCTGGAAACACCATATATTTT

size: -
V: TRBV6-5
D: -
J: TRBJ1-2
CDR3: CASSPRGQPSRGYTF
DNA: TGTGCCAGCAGTCCCCGCGGACAGCCTTCGCGCGGCTACACCTTC

size: -
V: TRBV5-1
D: TRBD1
J: TRBJ2-3
CDR3: CASKAETGAGDTQYF
DNA: TGCGCCAGCAAGGCGGAGACAGGGGCTGGAGATACGCAGTATTTT

size: -
V: TRBV19
D: TRBD2
J: TRBJ2-3
CDR3: CASSIGTNTQYF
DNA: TGTGCCAGTAGTATCGGGACTAATACGCAGTATTTT

size: -
V: TRBV27
D: -
J: TRBJ1-6
CDR3: CASSYRSSYNSPLHF
DNA: TGTGCCAGCAGTTACAGGAGCTCCTATAATTCACCCCTCCACTTT

size: -
V: TRBV6-5
D: -
J: TRBJ2-5
CDR3: CASGAGVSQYF
DNA: TGTGCCAGCGGGGCAGGGGTGTCCCAGTACTTC

size: -
V: TRBV29-1
D: -
J: TRBJ1-1
CDR3: CSVEIIVRGTEAFF
DNA: TGCAGCGTTGAGATTATAGTCCGTGGGACTGAAGCTTTCTTT